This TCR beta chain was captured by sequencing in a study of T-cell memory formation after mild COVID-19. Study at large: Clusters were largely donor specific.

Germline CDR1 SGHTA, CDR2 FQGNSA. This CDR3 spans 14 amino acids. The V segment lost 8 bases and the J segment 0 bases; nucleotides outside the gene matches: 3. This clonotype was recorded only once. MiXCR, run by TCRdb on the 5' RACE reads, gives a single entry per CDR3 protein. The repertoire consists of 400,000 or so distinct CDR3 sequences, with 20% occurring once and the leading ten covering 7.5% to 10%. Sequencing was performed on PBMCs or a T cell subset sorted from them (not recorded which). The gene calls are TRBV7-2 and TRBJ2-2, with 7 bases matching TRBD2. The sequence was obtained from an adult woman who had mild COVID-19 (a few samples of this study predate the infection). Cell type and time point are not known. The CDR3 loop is CASEAGANTGELFF. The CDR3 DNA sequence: TGTGCCAGCGAGGCGGGAGCGAACACCGGGGAGCTGTTTTTT.